This T cell receptor beta chain appears in the sequencing data of a study of identical twins listed by TCRdb under 2016. As for the study more broadly: TCR alpha and beta repertoires from monozygotic twins, unrelated adults of various ages and cord blood were deep-sequenced to test whether fetal clonotypes persist. To rule out contamination, replicate twin experiments were performed at different times with different library preparation protocols.

From the cysteine through the phenylalanine, the CDR3 covers 13 amino acids. The DNA shown is the 39-base CDR3, in frame from base 1. V is pared back by 2 bases and J by 3 bases, with 8 bases lying between the germline termini. Looking up the germline V gene (reference sequence) yields CDR1 SGHKS and CDR2 YYEKEE. All donors were healthy Caucasians. The study also sequenced three unrelated non-twin adults: a male aged 18 to 30, a male aged 50 to 60 and a female aged 50 to 60. Miltenyi CD45RO+ enrichment and human naive T-cell isolation kits were used to isolate memory (CD45RO+) and naive T cells from PBMC. The library was produced with 5' RACE. For sequencing, an Illumina HiSeq 2000 was employed. A universal primer binding site was introduced by template switching, and a unique molecular identifier was present in the final cDNA, enabling accurate counting of TCR cDNA molecules. First-strand cDNA for TCR alpha and beta chains was synthesized from specific primers in the conserved constant-segment region. To control for contamination, each cDNA library was double barcoded with a SMART-Mk sample barcode plus Illumina barcodes. TruSeq adapter sequences, together with Illumina sample barcodes, were added in two successive PCR steps. TCR alpha and beta cDNA libraries were sequenced on the Illumina HiSeq platform with custom primers. As for how the authors treated the data: Unique molecular identifiers were extracted from raw reads with MiGEC, and CDR3 positions were determined with MiXCR. For each individual, recombination models were inferred using an EM algorithm with the repgenHMM and IGoR tools. Shared clonotype analysis was performed with the tcR package in R, normalizing sharing by the product of cloneset sizes. To study raw recombination without the effects of thymic and clonal selection, out-of-frame nonproductive sequences were analyzed. TCRdb passed the public sequencing reads through fastp at Q25 and MiXCR, retaining productive beta sequences. Under each unique CDR3 protein, matching rows form one entry showing the most common genes and DNA. V and J calls and clone size were set by TCRdb, not the authors. The table for this sample lists hundreds of thousands of distinct CDR3 sequences; roughly 6% of them were counted only once. The top ten constitute 1.5% to 2% of the sample.

What the authors observed across the whole study: A weaker excess of twin sharing was found in beta out-of-frame sequences because the signal-to-noise ratio was lowered by fewer shared sequences. Compared with coincidental sharing between unrelated individuals, out-of-frame TCR alpha sequences shared between twins had an excess of sequences with low generation probability. Invariant T cells such as MAIT and iNKT could partly confound zero-insertion analyses, though diverse VJ usage argued against this for most clonotypes. Recombination models systematically underestimated out-of-frame TCR alpha sharing in monozygotic twins but agreed with sharing between unrelated individuals. Fewer insertions were carried by abundant cord blood beta clonotypes, a similar but weaker trend appeared in young adult naive repertoires, and no such trend appeared in memory repertoires. Because the same donors could not be followed over many years, conclusions were based on cross-sectional statistical analysis.

This clonotype has more than one count but fewer than ten. The target of this receptor is not known. Base-call qualities are not available, and no considerably larger clone is one nucleotide away. The rearrangement joined TRBV5-5 to TRBJ2-5; TRBD2 could be the D gene, as 6 bases match. Sequences were obtained from naive T cells sorted from blood. This sample's cell subset or site label indicates: cells isolated with a human naive T-cell isolation kit. The receptor's source is a young man in good health. Here is the DNA: TGTGCCAGCAGCTTCGGGAGAGAAGAGACCCAGTACTTC. This gives the protein CASSFGREETQYF. Extended through the reference TRBV5-5 and TRBJ2-5 proteins, this CDR3 yields the full variable domain: DAGVTQSPTHLIKTRGQQVTLRCSPISGHKSVSWYQQVLGQGPQFIFQYYEKEERGRGNFPDRFSARQFPNYSSELNVNALLLGDSALYLCASSFGREETQYFGPGTRLLVL.